A single sample is the source of the 5 T cell receptor beta chains below, sequenced in a study of T cells after yellow fever vaccination. Each CDR3 protein is one row after TCRdb ran MiXCR on the 5' RACE reads. The table has 250,000 to 400,000 distinct CDR3 sequences, 4.1% seen once. This specimen was PBMCs, taken 5 days after the yellow fever booster vaccination. The receptor set was obtained from a man between 18 and 35 years old who received the YFV17D yellow fever vaccine.

This clonotype was detected only a few times. The rearrangement links TRBV6-5 to TRBJ1-4; D remains ambiguous. V was pared by 8 bases and J by 8 bases, with 15 bases between. The germline gives CDR1 MNHEY, CDR2 SVGAGI. The CDR3 has 13 amino acids. This CDR3 reads CASGVDAREKLFF. The CDR3 DNA sequence: TGTGCCAGCGGGGTGGACGCGAGGGAAAAACTGTTTTTT.

The chain has TRBV20-1 and TRBJ1-4; D is uncertain. V lost 4 bases and J lost 3, with 6 bases in between. CDR1 DFQATT and CDR2 SNEGSKA come from the germline V gene (reference sequence). There are 12 residues in the CDR3. The CDR3 loop is CSATHPNEKLFF. CDR3 DNA sequence: TGCAGTGCTACCCACCCTAATGAAAAACTGTTTTTT.

This clonotype was counted many times. This chain connects TRBV4-3 to TRBJ1-5; no clear D. Trimming took off 0 bases at V and 0 bases at J, with 9 bases between the two ends. Germline V gene sequence: CDR1 LGHNA, CDR2 YSLEER. The CDR3 extends over 16 amino acids. CDR3 sequence (DNA): TGCGCCAGCAGCCAAGATTGGACCAATAGCAATCAGCCCCAGCATTTT. Residues: CASSQDWTNSNQPQHF.

The sample holds many counts of this clonotype. This rearrangement joins TRBV11-2 to TRBJ1-1, with 7 bases lining up with TRBD1. Germline-derived CDR1 and CDR2 are SGHAT and FQNNGV. J lost 2 bases, V lost 2 bases, and 2 bases had no gene match. The CDR3 extends over 14 amino acids. The CDR3 DNA sequence: TGTGCCAGCAGCTTAACAGGGGCAAACACTGAAGCTTTCTTT. Translating gives CASSLTGANTEAFF.

This clonotype occurred many times. V usage is TRBV7-2 and J usage is TRBJ1-2; D gene ambiguous. CDR1 SGHTA and CDR2 FQGNSA come from the germline V gene. V lost 3 bases and J 4 bases, leaving 6 bases between the germline ends. The CDR3 has 12 residues. This CDR3 is CASSLVRYGYTF. The CDR3, as DNA: TGTGCCAGCAGCTTGGTCCGCTATGGCTACACCTTC.